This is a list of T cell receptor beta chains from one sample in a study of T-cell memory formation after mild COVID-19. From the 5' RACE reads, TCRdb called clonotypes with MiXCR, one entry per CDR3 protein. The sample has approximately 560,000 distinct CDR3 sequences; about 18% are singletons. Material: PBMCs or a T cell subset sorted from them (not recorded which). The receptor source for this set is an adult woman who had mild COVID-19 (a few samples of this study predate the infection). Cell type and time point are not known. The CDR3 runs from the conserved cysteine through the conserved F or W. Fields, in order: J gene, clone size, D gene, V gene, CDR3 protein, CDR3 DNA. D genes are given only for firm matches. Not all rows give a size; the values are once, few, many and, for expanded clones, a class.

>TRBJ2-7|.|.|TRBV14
CASSPWTHTEVSYEQYF
TGTGCCAGCAGCCCCTGGACCCACACCGAGGTCTCCTACGAGCAGTACTTC
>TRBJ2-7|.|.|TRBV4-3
CASSQGAAGGYEQYF
TGCGCCAGCAGCCAAGGGGCAGCCGGGGGCTACGAGCAGTACTTC
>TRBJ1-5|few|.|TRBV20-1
CSAEKGNQPQHF
TGCAGTGCTGAAAAGGGGAATCAGCCCCAGCATTTT
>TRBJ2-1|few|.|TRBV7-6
CASSLMDTLGNEQFF
TGTGCCAGCAGCTTAATGGACACCCTGGGAAATGAGCAGTTCTTC
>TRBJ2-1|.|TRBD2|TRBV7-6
CASSTWTSGASYNEQFF
TGTGCCAGCAGCACTTGGACTAGCGGGGCCTCCTACAATGAGCAGTTCTTC
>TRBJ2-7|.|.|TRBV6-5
CASSYTTGYYEQYF
TGTGCCAGCAGTTACACAACAGGGTACTACGAGCAGTACTTC
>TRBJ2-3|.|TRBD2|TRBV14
CASSQDFFGRGMTDTQYF
TGTGCCAGCAGCCAAGATTTCTTCGGGAGGGGGATGACAGATACGCAGTATTTT
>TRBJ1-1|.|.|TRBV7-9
CASSLSVADKAFF
TGTGCCAGCAGCTTATCTGTCGCAGATAAAGCTTTCTTT
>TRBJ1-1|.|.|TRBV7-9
CASSWGQLRNTEAFF
TGTGCCAGCAGCTGGGGACAACTAAGGAACACTGAAGCTTTCTTT
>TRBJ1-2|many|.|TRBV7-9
CASSLEGVARYGYTF
TGTGCCAGCAGCCTAGAGGGGGTCGCCCGGTATGGCTACACCTTC
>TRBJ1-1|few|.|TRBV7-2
CASSSKSQDTEAFF
TGTGCCAGCAGCTCAAAGTCGCAGGACACTGAAGCTTTCTTT
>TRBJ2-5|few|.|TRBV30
CAWNRGGGEETQYF
TGTGCCTGGAATAGGGGAGGGGGCGAGGAGACCCAGTACTTC
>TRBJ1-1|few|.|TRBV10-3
CAISETEGGTEAFF
TGTGCCATCAGTGAGACAGAAGGAGGGACTGAAGCTTTCTTT
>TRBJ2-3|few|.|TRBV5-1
CASSDPKSDTQYF
TGCGCCAGCAGCGACCCGAAGTCAGATACGCAGTATTTT
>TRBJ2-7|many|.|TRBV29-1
CSALGYSYEQYF
TGCAGCGCCCTTGGCTACTCCTACGAGCAGTACTTC
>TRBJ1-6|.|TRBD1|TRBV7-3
CASSPGTGASPLHF
TGTGCCAGCAGCCCTGGGACAGGGGCTTCACCCCTCCACTTT
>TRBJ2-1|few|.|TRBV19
CASSIDLVREQFF
TGTGCCAGTAGTATAGATCTCGTACGGGAGCAGTTCTTC
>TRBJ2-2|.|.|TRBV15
CATSKGPGDPSGELFF
TGTGCCACCAGCAAAGGCCCAGGGGACCCCTCCGGGGAGCTGTTTTTT
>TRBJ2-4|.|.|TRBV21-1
CASSKEEEGILAKNIQYF
TGTGCCAGCAGCAAAGAGGAGGAGGGAATACTAGCCAAAAACATTCAGTACTTC
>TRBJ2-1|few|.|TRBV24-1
CATRPTGYNEQFF
TGTGCCACCAGACCGACAGGTTACAATGAGCAGTTCTTC
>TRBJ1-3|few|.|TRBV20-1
CSARGQLSSGNTIYF
TGCAGTGCTAGAGGGCAGCTTAGCTCTGGAAACACCATATATTTT
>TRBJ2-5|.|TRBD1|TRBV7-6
CASRPTPGQRETQYF
TGTGCCAGCAGACCAACCCCGGGACAGCGAGAGACCCAGTACTTC
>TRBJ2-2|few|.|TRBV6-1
CASSGGTTRAGELFF
TGTGCCAGCAGCGGGGGGACAACAAGGGCCGGGGAGCTGTTTTTT
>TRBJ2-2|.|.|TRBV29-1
CSVEVPSGQRTTGELFF
TGCAGCGTTGAAGTCCCCAGTGGACAACGAACCACCGGGGAGCTGTTTTTT